The TCR beta chain described here comes from a study of OX40 agonist ivuxolimab in advanced cancers. At the level of the whole study: Ivuxolimab was a fully human IgG2 agonistic monoclonal antibody targeting the costimulatory receptor OX40 (CD134). Intravenous ivuxolimab was administered to patients every 2 weeks at six dose levels: 0.01, 0.1, 0.3, 1.5, 3 and 10 mg/kg. Of the approximately 50 patients in dose escalation, 19 had hepatocellular carcinoma, about 15 had melanoma, 9 had renal cell carcinoma and 9 had head and neck cancer. A male proportion of about 79% and a mean age of approximately 61 years, ranging from 23 to 79, were recorded for the dose-escalation cohort. Patients were allowed to have had prior anti-PD-1, anti-PD-L1 or anti-CTLA-4 therapy, and 40% of the dose-escalation patients had previously received checkpoint inhibitors. Three dose-escalation patients achieved partial responses, one with hepatocellular carcinoma and two with cutaneous melanoma. Peripheral TCRbeta sequencing aimed to test whether ivuxolimab altered TCR sequence diversity and caused clonal T-cell expansion. The paper covers the monotherapy dose-escalation part of the phase I ivuxolimab trial, which included N = 52 patients.

Results the study describes overall, beyond this receptor: Partial responders in the 0.1-3.0 mg/kg groups had among the lowest normalized peripheral clonal expansion, especially among CD8+ T cells. Low levels of normalized T-cell clonal expansion were also seen in some nonresponding patients. Clonal expansion of both CD4+ and CD8+ blood T cells was observed from baseline to week 6 at doses 0.1 to 3.0 mg/kg. Which antigens the clonally expanded peripheral T cells were specific for was not determined. After ivuxolimab, more expanded clones were found on average in CD8+ T cells than in CD4+ T cells.

The trial excluded patients who had a history of autoimmune disease or who were on systemic immunosuppression. Peripheral blood for TCR sequencing was drawn from every dose cohort at baseline, at cycle 4 day 1 and at cycle 7 day 1. The samples were taken from a phase I, first-in-human, multicenter, open-label dose-escalation trial of ivuxolimab. Adults with locally advanced or metastatic melanoma, renal cell, hepatocellular, or head and neck squamous cell carcinoma were enrolled in the trial. CD4+ and CD8+ T cells were sorted separately from peripheral blood before TCR sequencing. A word on this clone: The antigen this receptor binds is unknown. The input lacks base qualities; no much larger clone sits a single base away.

Via the germline V gene, CDR1 is SGHRS and CDR2 YFSETQ. The CDR3 has 13 amino acids, counting the end cysteine and phenylalanine. CDR3 DNA only is kept here, 39 bases in frame from base 1. The V and J ends are trimmed by 6 bases and 9 bases, leaving 13 bases between them. To sequence the TCRbeta CDR3 region, genomic DNA was isolated from the sorted cells. The immunoSEQ Assay was used for sequencing of TCRbeta CDR3 regions. The source is immuneACCESS, and TCRdb retained only in-frame sequences with V and J called. Part of the clones is not carried over; for the studies checked, unresolved V genes explain less than half of this, and the remainder is unexplained. Across this sample there are 73,000 or so clones, with 84% seen only once. The ten most abundant clones make up 2.4% of the sample.

The sequence came from an adult with an advanced solid tumor such as melanoma, head and neck, liver or kidney cancer. The sample here was CD4+ or CD8+ T cells sorted from blood, taken in a trial of the OX40 agonist ivuxolimab. The receptor chain draws on TRBV5-1 and TRBJ1-6; possibly the D gene is TRBD1, per 5 matching bases. At the DNA level, the sequence is TGCGCCAGCAATCGGGGGGTCCGTTCACCCCTCCACTTT. It translates as CASNRGVRSPLHF.